This TCR beta chain was retrieved from a study of identical twins. Study results and limitations: There were fewer insertions in abundant cord blood beta clonotypes, but memory repertoires showed no such pattern.

Trimming left V 6 bases short and J 1 base short, with 6 bases between. Germline V lookup: CDR1 MDHEN, CDR2 SYDVKM. This CDR3 spans 12 amino acids. Template switching added a universal primer site; cDNA carried unique molecular identifiers. Each CDR3 protein is one row after TCRdb ran MiXCR on the 5' RACE reads. Among approximately 620,000 distinct CDR3 sequences listed, 8.6% were seen once. Everyone who gave samples was a healthy Caucasian. About this clonotype: Its antigen is unidentified. A clone one base away is much larger, so this may be a read error.

This sample also belongs to another study, concerning yellow fever vaccine responses in identical twins.

This sequence was found in a woman aged 18-29 years in good health. The sample was PBMCs. The chain is built from TRBV28 and TRBJ1-1, with D possibly TRBD1 on 5 matching bases. The CDR3 nucleotides read TGTGCCAGCAGGGGGCCGAACACTGAAGCTTTCTTT. Protein product: CASRGPNTEAFF.